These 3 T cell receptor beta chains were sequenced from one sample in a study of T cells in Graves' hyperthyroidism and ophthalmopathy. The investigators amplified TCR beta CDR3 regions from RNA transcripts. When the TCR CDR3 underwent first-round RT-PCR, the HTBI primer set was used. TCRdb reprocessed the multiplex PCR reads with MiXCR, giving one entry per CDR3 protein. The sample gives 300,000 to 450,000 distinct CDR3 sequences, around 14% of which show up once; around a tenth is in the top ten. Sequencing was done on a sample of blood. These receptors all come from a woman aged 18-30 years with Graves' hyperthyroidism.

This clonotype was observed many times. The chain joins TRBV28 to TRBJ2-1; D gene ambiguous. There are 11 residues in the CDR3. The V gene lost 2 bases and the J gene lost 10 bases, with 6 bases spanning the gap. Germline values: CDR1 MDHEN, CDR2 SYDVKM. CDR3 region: CASSLPREQFF. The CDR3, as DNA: TGTGCCAGCAGTTTACCCCGGGAGCAGTTCTTC.

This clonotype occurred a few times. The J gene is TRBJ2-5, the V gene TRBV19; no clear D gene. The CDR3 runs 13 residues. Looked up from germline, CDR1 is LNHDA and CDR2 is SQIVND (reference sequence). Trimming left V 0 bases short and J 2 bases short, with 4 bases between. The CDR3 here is CASSIDGQETQYF. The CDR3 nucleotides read TGTGCCAGTAGTATAGACGGGCAAGAGACCCAGTACTTC. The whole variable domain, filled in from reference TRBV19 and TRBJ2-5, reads DGGITQSPKYLFRKEGQNVTLSCEQNLNHDAMYWYRQDPGQGLRLIYYSQIVNDFQKGDIAEGYSVSREKKESFPLTVTSAQKNPTAFYLCASSIDGQETQYFGPGTRLLVL.

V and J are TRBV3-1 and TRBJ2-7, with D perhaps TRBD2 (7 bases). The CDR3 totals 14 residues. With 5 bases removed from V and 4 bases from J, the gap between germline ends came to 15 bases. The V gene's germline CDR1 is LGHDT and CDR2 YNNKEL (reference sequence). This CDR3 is CASSAGDYAYEQYF. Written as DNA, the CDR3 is TGTGCCAGCAGCGCAGGGGACTACGCATACGAGCAGTACTTC.